The entry that follows covers one TCR beta chain sequence. As yet, its antigen is unknown. This sample was taken from a study of cytomegalovirus exposure and HLA in healthy donors. Study in general: Earlier, 150 million to 200 million T cells were analyzed, and 90 million to 120 million unique TCR beta sequences were found among them. Drawn from HLA-typed donors, approximately 85 million unique TCRs were held in an early data release.

A multiplex PCR was run with 60 Vbeta primers and 13 Jbeta primers. TCRdb's table, derived via immunoSEQ multiplex PCR, lists solely in-frame clones and lacks some. This sample has 150,000 or so clones, with about 86% found just once. The germline CDR1 and CDR2 sequences are MDHEN and SYDVKM. There are 14 residues in the CDR3. Trimming cost V 3 bases and J 6 bases, with 11 bases left between them. General observations from the study: It was confirmed in vitro that three of the CMV-associated chains were specific for CMV antigens. When analyzed later, a missense DCLRE1C variant was found to be linked to TCR beta V- and J-gene trimming.

The receptor's source is a woman aged 18-30 years in good health and CMV-seronegative. The sample consisted of PBMCs. This sequence joins TRBV28 and TRBJ2-2; the D gene is possibly TRBD2 (5 bases). CDR3 sequence reads: CASSFRGLAGELFF. In nucleotides, the CDR3 is TGTGCCAGCAGTTTCCGGGGTTTGGCCGGGGAGCTGTTTTTT.